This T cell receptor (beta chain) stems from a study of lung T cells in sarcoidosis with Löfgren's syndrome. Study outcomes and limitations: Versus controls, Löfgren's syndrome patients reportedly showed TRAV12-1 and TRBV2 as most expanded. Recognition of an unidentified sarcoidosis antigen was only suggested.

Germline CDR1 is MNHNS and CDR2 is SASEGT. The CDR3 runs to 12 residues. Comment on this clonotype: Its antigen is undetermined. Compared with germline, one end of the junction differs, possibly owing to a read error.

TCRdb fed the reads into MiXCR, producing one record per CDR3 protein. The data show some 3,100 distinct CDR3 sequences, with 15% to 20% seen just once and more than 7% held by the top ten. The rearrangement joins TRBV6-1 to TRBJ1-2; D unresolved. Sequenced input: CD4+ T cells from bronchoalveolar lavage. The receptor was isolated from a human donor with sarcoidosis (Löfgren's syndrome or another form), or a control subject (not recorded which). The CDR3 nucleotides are TGTGCCAGCAGCCTGGGGAACTATGGCTGCACCTTC. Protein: CASSLGNYGCTF.